One and the same sample provided the 14 T cell receptor beta chains below, sequenced in a study of cytomegalovirus exposure and HLA in healthy donors (dated by TCRdb to 2016 to 2017). Receptor amplification or capture employed the immunoSEQ multiplex PCR assay. A mixture of 60 forward primers for TCR Vbeta segments and 13 reverse primers for TCR Jbeta segments was used in the multiplex PCR. TCRdb holds this immuneACCESS table with in-frame rearrangements only. Some clones are missing; in checked studies, unresolved V genes explain under half, and the rest has no known cause. The sample yields more than 110,000 clones; around 73% were counted once. The leading ten clones occupy about 15% of the sample. The sequenced material came from PBMCs. The receptors originated from a human donor in good health.

V and J are TRBV12-5 and TRBJ2-3; possible D gene TRBD2, 7 bases. Trimming cost V 2 bases and J 0 bases, with 18 bases left between them. The length of the CDR3 is 18 residues. Germline CDR1 reads LGHNT; CDR2 reads FRNRAP. The CDR3 loop is CASGLTKGGGFSTDTQYF. The CDR3 DNA follows: TGTGCTAGTGGTTTGACCAAGGGGGGGGGCTTTAGCACAGATACGCAGTATTTT.

The chain joins TRBV14 to TRBJ2-1; D unresolved. The CDR3 runs 13 residues. Trimming removed 0 bases at V and 9 bases at J, with 9 bases between. Germline values: CDR1 SGHDN, CDR2 FVKESK. The CDR3 region has the DNA TGTGCCAGCAGCCAAGATCCGGAGTCTGAGCAGTTCTTC. It is translated as CASSQDPESEQFF. The full variable domain, its missing parts supplied by reference TRBV14 and TRBJ2-1, is EAGVTQFPSHSVIEKGQTVTLRCDPISGHDNLYWYRRVMGKEIKFLLHFVKESKQDESGMPNNRFLAERTGGTYSTLKVQPAELEDSGVYFCASSQDPESEQFFGPGTRLTVL.

The gene calls are TRBV9 and TRBJ2-1; the match to TRBD1 covers 8 bases. Germline CDR1 SGDLS, CDR2 YYNGEE. This CDR3 region has 14 residues. V was pared by 0 bases and J by 7 bases, with 3 bases of the junction left unmatched. CDR3: CASSVVGTGNEQFF. The CDR3 coding sequence is TGTGCCAGCAGCGTAGTTGGGACAGGTAATGAGCAGTTCTTC.

CDR3 region: CASSLPSGYEQYF. CDR3 nucleotides: TGTGCCAGCAGCTTGCCTAGCGGCTACGAGCAGTACTTC. V is TRBV5-6 and J is TRBJ2-7; the match to TRBD2 covers 7 bases. The CDR3 runs to 13 residues. Unmatched junction bases numbered 1, after V lost 1 base and J lost 3 bases. In germline, CDR1 is SGHDT, CDR2 YYEEEE.

This clone appeared a few times. The rearrangement uses TRBV4-1 and TRBJ1-1, with 8 bases fitting TRBD1. The CDR3 has 18 residues. The V gene end was trimmed by 2 bases and the J gene end by 0 bases; junction bases not matched to a gene: 11. CDR1 and CDR2 from the germline V gene are MGHRA and YSYEKL. CDR3 coding DNA: TGCGCCAGCAGCCAAACTCTGGGCAGGGGGCCTTTGAACACTGAAGCTTTCTTT. Translation: CASSQTLGRGPLNTEAFF.

This sequence joins TRBV5-4 and TRBJ2-4; TRBD1 might be the D (6 bases). The germline V gene encodes CDR1 SGHNT and CDR2 YYREEE (reference sequence). The CDR3 sequence is 12 residues long. The ends were cut back, 4 bases at V and 6 bases at J, with 8 bases in the middle. The CDR3 spells CASSPDRNIQYF. CDR3 bases: TGTGCCAGCAGCCCGGACAGAAACATTCAGTACTTC.

The genes are TRBV5-6 and TRBJ2-6; D gene uncertain. CDR1 is SGHDT, CDR2 YYEEEE, per germline. The CDR3 has 14 residues. Trimming removed 2 bases from V and 2 bases from J, with 5 bases in between. CDR3: CASSFETGANVLTF. CDR3 DNA: TGTGCCAGCAGCTTTGAGACTGGGGCCAACGTCCTGACTTTC. The complete variable domain, with remaining parts taken from reference TRBV5-6 and TRBJ2-6, reads DAGVTQSPTHLIKTRGQQVTLRCSPKSGHDTVSWYQQALGQGPQFIFQYYEEEERQRGNFPDRFSGHQFPNYSSELNVNALLLGDSALYLCASSFETGANVLTFGAGSRLTVL.

The chain recombines TRBV19 with TRBJ2-7, with no clear D. The CDR3 loop spans 13 amino acids. Trimming stripped 3 bases from V and 0 bases from J, with 6 bases between. Germline CDR1 LNHDA, CDR2 SQIVND (reference sequence). CDR3 in amino acids: CASSMGPSYEQYF. For the CDR3, the DNA is TGTGCCAGTAGTATGGGCCCCTCCTACGAGCAGTACTTC.

J is TRBJ1-2 and V is TRBV5-1, with a tentative D call TRBD1 (6 bases). V gave up 3 bases and J gave up 9 bases, with 21 bases separating them. Germline CDR1 and CDR2: SGHRS and YFSETQ. The length of the CDR3 is 15 residues. CDR3 residues: CASSSQTGRLVSYTF. The CDR3, as DNA: TGCGCCAGCAGCTCACAGACAGGACGGCTCGTGAGCTACACCTTC.

This chain uses TRBV27 with TRBJ2-1; 11 nucleotides line up with TRBD2. The ends lost 6 bases at V and 6 bases at J; junction bases unmatched: 13. The CDR3 spans 17 residues. Germline V gene data show CDR1 as MNHEY and CDR2 as SMNVEV (reference sequence). DNA for the CDR3: TGTGCCAGCAGGAGACTAGCGGGGACGGATACGATCAATGAGCAGTTCTTC. Translating gives CASRRLAGTDTINEQFF.

This clone has only one observation. The J gene is TRBJ2-7, the V gene TRBV7-9; TRBD1 is a possible D gene (5 bases). Germline-derived CDR1 and CDR2 are SEHNR and FQNEAQ (reference sequence). The CDR3 is made up of 13 amino acids. The germline V and J ends were trimmed by 4 bases and 0 bases, with 7 bases remaining between them. CDR3 region: CASSSDSSYEQYF. As DNA, the CDR3 is TGTGCCAGCAGCTCCGACAGCTCCTACGAGCAGTACTTC.

This clone appeared a single time. This chain links TRBV4-1 with TRBJ2-1; TRBD1 is a possible D gene (7 bases). Germline V gene lookup returns CDR1 MGHRA and CDR2 YSYEKL. Trimming removed 3 bases at V and 6 bases at J, with 15 bases between. This CDR3 is built from 15 residues. CDR3 DNA sequence: TGCGCCAGCAGCCAGACAGGGTCCGGGGGCAATGAGCAGTTCTTC. Translation gives CASSQTGSGGNEQFF.

V and J are TRBV4-1 and TRBJ2-6; tentatively, D is TRBD2 (6 bases). Germline assignment: CDR1 MGHRA and CDR2 YSYEKL. The CDR3 runs to 16 residues. Trimming stripped 1 base from V and 5 bases from J, with 12 bases between. The chain's CDR3 is CASSQGWGGRANVLTF. The CDR3 DNA follows: TGCGCCAGCAGCCAAGGGTGGGGAGGTCGGGCCAACGTCCTGACTTTC.

V gene TRBV11-1 combines with J gene TRBJ2-1, with 10 bases fitting TRBD2. The CDR3 is made up of 15 amino acids. CDR1 is SGHAT and CDR2 is FQDESV in the germline V gene (reference sequence). The trim removed 1 base at V and 7 bases at J, leaving 4 bases unmatched. Written as DNA, the CDR3 is TGTGCCAGCAGCTTAGTAAGCGGGGGGGCAAATGAGCAGTTCTTC. Translating gives CASSLVSGGANEQFF.